These 18 T cell receptor beta chains share one sample of origin, sequenced in a study of blood T cell repertoires in COVID-19. Method: immunoSEQ multiplex PCR; TCRdb's copy keeps in-frame clones and lacks some. This table holds approximately 220,000 clones, about 86% found once. The source material was peripheral blood. The source of these receptors is a man aged 55 to 69 who had recovered from COVID-19.

This clone has ten or more counts. The J gene is TRBJ1-1, the V gene TRBV7-9, with TRBD1 matching over 7 bases. Germline V gene lookup returns CDR1 SEHNR and CDR2 FQNEAQ (reference sequence). This CDR3 spans 14 amino acids. V lost 1 base, J lost 6 bases, and 5 bases stayed unmatched. The CDR3 DNA is TGTGCCAGCAGCTTAGGCAGGGGGATGGCTGAAGCTTTCTTT. Protein product: CASSLGRGMAEAFF.

V usage is TRBV29-1 and J usage is TRBJ2-6, with 7 bases matching TRBD1. The V gene's germline CDR1 is SQVTM and CDR2 ANQGSEA. The CDR3 consists of 15 residues. V was pared by 7 bases and J by 2 bases, with 8 bases of the junction left unmatched. CDR3: CSALDREPGANVLTF. CDR3 nucleotides: TGCAGCGCACTCGACAGGGAACCTGGGGCCAACGTCCTGACTTTC.

A few counts support this clone. V gene TRBV9 combines with J gene TRBJ1-1; 7 bases agree with TRBD1. The CDR3 has 15 amino acids. The ends lost 1 base at V and 1 base at J; junction bases unmatched: 4. Germline assignment: CDR1 SGDLS and CDR2 YYNGEE. The CDR3 region is CASSVKGAGNTEAFF. CDR3 coding DNA: TGTGCCAGCAGCGTAAAGGGGGCAGGGAACACTGAAGCTTTCTTT.

The chain joins TRBV4-3 to TRBJ1-3; 7 bases fit TRBD1. Germline lookup yields CDR1 LGHNA and CDR2 YSLEER. With 5 bases clipped from V and 0 bases from J, the junction kept 4 bases outside the gene matches. This CDR3 region has 15 residues. CDR3 nucleotides: TGCGCCAGCAGCGACAGGGCCCTCTCTGGAAACACCATATATTTT. It codes for CASSDRALSGNTIYF.

V is TRBV16 and J is TRBJ1-2, with 9 bases that match TRBD1. Trimming cost V 4 bases and J 1 base; bases outside gene matches: 4. The CDR3 has 15 amino acids. Germline V gives CDR1 KGHSY, CDR2 FQNENV. The CDR3 bases are TGTGCCAGCAGCCTTCGACAGGGGGATAACTATGGCTACACCTTC. Translation: CASSLRQGDNYGYTF.

This clone came up once. This rearrangement joins TRBV7-3 to TRBJ1-2; 9 bases match TRBD1. Germline CDR1 and CDR2: SGHTA and FQGTGA. V lost 4 bases, J lost 8 bases, and 11 bases stayed unmatched. The CDR3 has 15 residues. This chain's CDR3 is CASSSTGGQGLGYTF. In DNA form, the CDR3 reads TGTGCCAGCAGCTCCACAGGGGGACAGGGTTTGGGCTACACCTTC. Full variable domain (rest looked up from reference TRBV7-3 and TRBJ1-2): GAGVSQTPSNKVTEKGKYVELRCDPISGHTALYWYRQSLGQGPEFLIYFQGTGAADDSGLPNDRFFAVRPEGSVSTLKIQRTERGDSAVYLCASSSTGGQGLGYTFGSGTRLTVV.

This chain uses TRBV11-3 with TRBJ2-1, with 8 bases fitting TRBD2. V lost 0 bases, J lost 9 bases, and 1 base stayed unmatched. There are 13 residues in the CDR3. Per the germline V gene, CDR1 is SGHNT and CDR2 is YENEEA. CDR3 sequence reads: CASSLDGRGEQFF. In DNA form, the CDR3 reads TGTGCCAGCAGCTTAGACGGGAGGGGTGAGCAGTTCTTC.

This chain connects TRBV6-2 or TRBV6-3 to TRBJ2-3, with a tentative D call TRBD1 (6 bases). V lost 6 bases and J 0 bases, leaving 10 bases between the germline ends. The V gene's germline CDR1 is MNHEY and CDR2 SVGEGT. There are 14 residues in the CDR3. The CDR3 reads CASSPGHSTDTQYF. For the CDR3, the DNA is TGTGCCAGCAGCCCGGGACACAGCACAGATACGCAGTATTTT.

CDR3 coding DNA: TGCGCCGCGACTAGCGGGAGGAACACCGGGGAGCTGTTTTTT. Its translation is CAATSGRNTGELFF. This sequence joins TRBV10-2 and TRBJ2-2, with 12 bases lining up with TRBD2. CDR1 and CDR2 from the germline V gene are WSHSY and SAAADI. Trimming removed 11 bases from V and 1 base from J; junction bases left unmatched: 2. This CDR3 spans 14 amino acids.

The chain couples TRBV28 to TRBJ1-2, with 8 nucleotides matching TRBD1. The CDR3 is made up of 14 amino acids. The V and J ends lost 6 bases and 4 bases, in that order; junction bases with no gene match: 7. Germline CDR1 reads MDHEN; CDR2 reads SYDVKM. CDR3 DNA: TGTGCCAGCAGAAGCGGACAGGGCAGCTATGGCTACACCTTC. Amino acid sequence: CASRSGQGSYGYTF.

V usage is TRBV2 and J usage is TRBJ2-2, with TRBD2 as a possible D gene (7 bases). In germline, CDR1 is SNHLY, CDR2 FYNNEI. Trimming took 8 bases from V and 7 from J, leaving 14 bases between them. There are 13 residues in the CDR3. As DNA, the CDR3 is TGTGCCAGCTGGGAGGGGGTGGTCGGGGAGCTGTTTTTT. Translating gives CASWEGVVGELFF.

The chain has TRBV7-9 and TRBJ2-1; D is uncertain. V was shortened by 2 bases and J by 4 bases, with 12 bases between the two germline ends. CDR3 length: 15 amino acids. Per germline, CDR1 SEHNR and CDR2 FQNEAQ (reference sequence). In DNA, the CDR3 is TGTGCCAGCAGCTTATCGGAGAGCCCTTACAATGAGCAGTTCTTC. Translation gives CASSLSESPYNEQFF.

The rearrangement joins TRBV7-3 to TRBJ2-2; 9 positions match TRBD1. There are 15 residues in the CDR3. From germline, CDR1 is SGHTA and CDR2 FQGTGA. V lost 5 bases to trimming and J lost 5 bases; unmatched junction nucleotides: 6. This chain's CDR3 is CASSTLTGGTGELFF. The CDR3 region has the DNA TGTGCCAGCAGCACCTTGACAGGGGGGACCGGGGAGCTGTTTTTT.

The rearrangement joins TRBV4-3 to TRBJ1-4, with 9 bases aligning to TRBD1. Unmatched junction bases numbered 3, after V lost 3 bases and J lost 1 base. This CDR3 contains 16 residues. CDR1 LGHNA and CDR2 YSLEER come from the germline V gene. CDR3 residues: CASSHEGQGTNEKLFF. Here the CDR3 DNA reads TGCGCCAGCAGCCATGAGGGACAGGGAACTAATGAAAAACTGTTTTTT.

The gene calls are TRBV19 and TRBJ2-1; the match to TRBD2 covers 11 bases. This CDR3 is built from 15 residues. CDR1 and CDR2 (germline): LNHDA, SQIVND (reference sequence). The V segment lost 2 bases and the J segment 9 bases; nucleotides outside the gene matches: 6. CDR3 in DNA: TGTGCCAGTAGTATATGGACTAGCGGGCGGGGTGAGCAGTTCTTC. This sequence encodes CASSIWTSGRGEQFF.

The rearrangement joins TRBV4-1 to TRBJ2-7; D possibly corresponds to TRBD1 (5 bases). The CDR3 is made up of 16 amino acids. The V gene's germline CDR1 is MGHRA and CDR2 YSYEKL. V was clipped by 3 bases and J by 2 bases, with 17 bases between them. CDR3 DNA sequence: TGCGCCAGCAGCCATACCCCCGGACAATTGACCTACGAGCAGTACTTC. Its translation: CASSHTPGQLTYEQYF.

This chain links TRBV24-1 with TRBJ2-3; tentatively, D is TRBD2 (6 bases). The CDR3 is 15 residues long. The V gene lost 5 bases and the J gene lost 0 bases, with 11 bases spanning the gap. The germline CDR1 and CDR2 sequences are KGHDR and SFDVKD. The CDR3 region is CATSGGGTSTDTQYF. In DNA form, the CDR3 reads TGTGCCACCAGTGGGGGTGGGACTAGCACAGATACGCAGTATTTT.

The gene calls are TRBV12-3 or TRBV12-4 and TRBJ2-6; D unresolved. The CDR3 extends over 13 amino acids. V lost 5 bases to trimming and J lost 2 bases, with 4 bases between them. CDR3 residues: CASSPTGANVLTF. In nucleotides, the CDR3 is TGTGCCAGCAGTCCAACTGGGGCCAACGTCCTGACTTTC.